Below are 9 T cell receptor beta chains sequenced from a single sample in a study of blood T cells in healthy people across ages. Combining a sample-barcoded 5' primer with a J-beta primer mix, a second PCR ran for about 7 to 12 cycles. TCRdb used MiXCR to reprocess the 5' RACE reads, holding one entry per CDR3 protein. The repertoire has some 930,000 distinct CDR3 sequences, almost 30% of them found once; the top ten carry 10% to 13%. The data were also submitted as part of a second study, on T cells of mothers and their children.

Input material: blood. The receptors shown here come from a middle-aged woman in good health.

This chain's CDR3 is CASSTTTGGVEQYF. CDR3 DNA: TGTGCCAGCAGCACCACCACGGGTGGCGTCGAGCAGTACTTC. The rearrangement links TRBV7-2 to TRBJ2-7; D is uncertain. Looked up from germline, CDR1 is SGHTA and CDR2 is FQGNSA. CDR3 length equals 14 residues. Trimming pared 5 bases from V and 6 bases from J, leaving 17 bases between. Together with reference TRBV7-2 and TRBJ2-7, the CDR3 gives the full variable domain: GAGVSQSPSNKVTEKGKDVELRCDPISGHTALYWYRQSLGQGLEFLIYFQGNSAPDKSGLPSDRFSAERTGGSVSTLTIQRTQQEDSAVYLCASSTTTGGVEQYFGPGTRLTVT.

This clonotype was seen more than once but under ten times. The genes are TRBV7-3 and TRBJ2-3; D is undetermined. Trimming left V 2 bases short and J 2 bases short, with 8 bases between. The CDR3 contains 14 residues. Germline V CDR1 and CDR2: SGHTA, FQGTGA. The CDR3 DNA is TGTGCCAGCAGCTTATCTAGAGACACAGATACGCAGTATTTT. Its protein product is CASSLSRDTDTQYF.

On this clonotype itself: A much larger clonotype is one base distant, so this may be a read error. The chain has TRBV10-3 and TRBJ2-3, with D maybe TRBD1 (6 bases). This CDR3 is built from 14 residues. V was pared by 6 bases and J by 4 bases, with 14 bases between. Germline values: CDR1 ENHRY, CDR2 SYGVKD. The CDR3 here is CAIRRRDIADTQYF. The CDR3 region has the DNA TGTGCCATCAGACGCCGGGACATCGCAGATACGCAGTATTTT.

Many counts were recorded for this clonotype. V gene TRBV7-2 combines with J gene TRBJ2-5; D ambiguous. V lost 2 bases and J 2 bases, leaving 6 bases between the germline ends. Germline lookup yields CDR1 SGHTA and CDR2 FQGNSA. The CDR3 totals 13 residues. The CDR3 sequence: CASSLSVQETQYF. The CDR3 coding sequence is TGTGCCAGCAGCTTAAGTGTACAAGAGACCCAGTACTTC.

The V and J genes are TRBV5-8 and TRBJ2-3; no firm D call. Germline values: CDR1 SGHTS, CDR2 YDEGEE. V was cut by 4 bases and J by 2 bases, with 14 bases left in between. The CDR3 is made up of 15 amino acids. The CDR3 loop reads CASSVVTLNTDTQYF. The CDR3 bases are TGTGCCAGCAGCGTTGTGACATTAAACACAGATACGCAGTATTTT.

About this clonotype itself: One end of the junction is discordant with germline, which a read error may explain. The rearrangement links TRBV7-3 to TRBJ1-1; D uncertain. Germline V gene lookup returns CDR1 SGHTA and CDR2 FQGTGA. CDR3 length: 12 amino acids. The CDR3 DNA is TGTGCCAGCAGCTTCAAAAACACTGAGGCTTTCTTT. It translates to CASSFKNTEAFF.

V gene TRBV28 combines with J gene TRBJ1-4, with D possibly being TRBD1 (6 bases). V lost 6 bases, J lost 10 bases, and 18 bases lay in between. Germline loops: CDR1 MDHEN, CDR2 SYDVKM. The CDR3 has 14 residues. The DNA for the CDR3 is TGTGCCAGCAGCCAGGGACGACAAGGGGGAAAACTGTTTTTT. Residues: CASSQGRQGGKLFF.

This clonotype is a singleton in its sample. The germline gene is not matched at one end of the junction; a read error may be the cause. The J gene is TRBJ1-2, the V gene TRBV4-1; D call uncertain. This CDR3 spans 14 amino acids. Germline assignment: CDR1 MGHRA and CDR2 YSYEKL. The CDR3, as DNA: TGCGCCAGCAGCCACTTGCCCAAGTCGGAGGGCTACAACTTC. It specifies CASSHLPKSEGYNF.

In the case of this clonotype: A read error is possible here, since a much larger clone lies one base away. The chain is built from TRBV12-3 or TRBV12-4 and TRBJ1-4, with D unclear. This CDR3 contains 12 residues. Trimming removed 8 bases from V and 0 bases from J, with 4 bases in between. The CDR3 here is CASGATNEKLFF. The CDR3 coding sequence is TGTGCCAGCGGGGCAACTAATGAAAAACTGTTTTTT.